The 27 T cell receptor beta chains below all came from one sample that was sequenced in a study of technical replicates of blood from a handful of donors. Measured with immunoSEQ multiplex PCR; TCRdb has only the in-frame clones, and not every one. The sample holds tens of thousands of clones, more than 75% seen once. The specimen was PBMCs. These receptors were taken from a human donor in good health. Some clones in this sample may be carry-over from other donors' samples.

This chain's CDR3 is CASSAGGSYEQYF. CDR3 DNA: TGCGCCAGCAGTGCAGGGGGGTCCTACGAGCAGTACTTC. V gene TRBV10-1 combines with J gene TRBJ2-7; perhaps TRBD1 as D (7 bases). V lost 4 bases to trimming and J lost 1 base, with 8 bases between them. The CDR3 has 13 amino acids. Germline CDR1 is WNHNN and CDR2 is SYGVQD (reference sequence).

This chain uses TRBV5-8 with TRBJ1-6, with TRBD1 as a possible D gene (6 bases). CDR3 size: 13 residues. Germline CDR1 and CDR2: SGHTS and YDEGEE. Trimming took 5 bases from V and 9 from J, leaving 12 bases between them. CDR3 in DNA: TGTGCCAGCAGTGTGAGGGGGTTTTCACCCCTCCACTTT. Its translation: CASSVRGFSPLHF.

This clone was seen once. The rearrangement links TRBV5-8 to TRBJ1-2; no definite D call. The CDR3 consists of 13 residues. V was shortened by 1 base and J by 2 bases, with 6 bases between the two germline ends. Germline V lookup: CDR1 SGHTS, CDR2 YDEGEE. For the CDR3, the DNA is TGTGCCAGCAGCTTGACAGTGAACTATGGCTACACCTTC. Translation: CASSLTVNYGYTF.

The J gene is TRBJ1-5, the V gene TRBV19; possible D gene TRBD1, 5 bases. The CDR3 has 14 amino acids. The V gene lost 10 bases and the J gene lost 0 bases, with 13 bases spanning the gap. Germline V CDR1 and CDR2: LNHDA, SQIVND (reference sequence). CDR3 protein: CATQGAYSNQPQHF. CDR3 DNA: TGTGCCACCCAGGGTGCCTATAGCAATCAGCCCCAGCATTTT.

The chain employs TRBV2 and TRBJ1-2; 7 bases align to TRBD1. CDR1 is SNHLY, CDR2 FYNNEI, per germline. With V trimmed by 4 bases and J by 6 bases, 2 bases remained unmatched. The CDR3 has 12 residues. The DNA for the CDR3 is TGTGCCAGCAGTGTGGGACAGCATGGCTACACCTTC. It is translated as CASSVGQHGYTF.

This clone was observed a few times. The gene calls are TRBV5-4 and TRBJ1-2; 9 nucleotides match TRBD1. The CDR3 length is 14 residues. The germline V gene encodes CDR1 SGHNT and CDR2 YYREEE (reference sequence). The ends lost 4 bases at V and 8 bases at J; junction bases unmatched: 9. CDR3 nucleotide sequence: TGTGCCAGCAGCCAGTCCGGGACAGGGTACGGCTACACCTTC. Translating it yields CASSQSGTGYGYTF.

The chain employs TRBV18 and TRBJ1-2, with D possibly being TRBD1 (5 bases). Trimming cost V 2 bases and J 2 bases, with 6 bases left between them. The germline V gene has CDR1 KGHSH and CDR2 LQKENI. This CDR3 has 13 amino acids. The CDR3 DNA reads TGTGCCAGCTCACCAGACAGAAACTATGGCTACACCTTC. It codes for CASSPDRNYGYTF.

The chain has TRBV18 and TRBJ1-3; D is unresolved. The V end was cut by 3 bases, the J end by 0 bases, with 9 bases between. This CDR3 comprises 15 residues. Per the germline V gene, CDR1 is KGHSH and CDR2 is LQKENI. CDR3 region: CASSPNGLSGNTIYF. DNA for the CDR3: TGTGCCAGCTCACCGAACGGTCTCTCTGGAAACACCATATATTTT.

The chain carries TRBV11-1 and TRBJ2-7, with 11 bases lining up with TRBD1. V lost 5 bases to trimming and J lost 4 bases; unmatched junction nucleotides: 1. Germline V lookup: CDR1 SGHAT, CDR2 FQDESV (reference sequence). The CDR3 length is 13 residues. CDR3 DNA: TGTGCCAGCAGCCGGGACAGGGGGTACGAGCAGTACTTC. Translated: CASSRDRGYEQYF.

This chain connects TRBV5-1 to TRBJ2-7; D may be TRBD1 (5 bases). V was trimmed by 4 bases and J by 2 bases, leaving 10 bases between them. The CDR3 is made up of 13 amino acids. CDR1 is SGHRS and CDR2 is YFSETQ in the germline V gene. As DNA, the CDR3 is TGCGCCAGCAGCACCGACAGAGCCTACGAGCAGTACTTC. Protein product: CASSTDRAYEQYF.

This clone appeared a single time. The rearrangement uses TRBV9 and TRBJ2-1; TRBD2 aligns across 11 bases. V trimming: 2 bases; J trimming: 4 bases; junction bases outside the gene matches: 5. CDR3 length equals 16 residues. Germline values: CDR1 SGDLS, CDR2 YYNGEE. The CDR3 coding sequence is TGTGCCAGCAGCGTCACATGGACTAGCGGGTACAATGAGCAGTTCTTC. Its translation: CASSVTWTSGYNEQFF. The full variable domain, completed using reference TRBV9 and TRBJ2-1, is DSGVTQTPKHLITATGQRVTLRCSPRSGDLSVYWYQQSLDQGLQFLIQYYNGEERAKGNILERFSAQQFPDLHSELNLSSLELGDSALYFCASSVTWTSGYNEQFFGPGTRLTVL.

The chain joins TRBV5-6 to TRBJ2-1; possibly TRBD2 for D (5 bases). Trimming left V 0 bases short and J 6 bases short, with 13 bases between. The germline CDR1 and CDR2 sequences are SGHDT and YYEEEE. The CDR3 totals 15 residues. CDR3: CASSLGLGSGNEQFF. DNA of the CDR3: TGTGCCAGCAGCTTGGGGCTGGGGAGTGGCAATGAGCAGTTCTTC.

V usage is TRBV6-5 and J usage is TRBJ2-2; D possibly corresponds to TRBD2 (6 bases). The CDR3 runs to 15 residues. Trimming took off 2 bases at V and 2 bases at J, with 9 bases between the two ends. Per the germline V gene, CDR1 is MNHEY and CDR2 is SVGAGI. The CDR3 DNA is TGTGCCAGCAGTTACCGGAGGGAAAACACCGGGGAGCTGTTTTTT. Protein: CASSYRRENTGELFF.

DNA of the CDR3: TGCAGCGTTGAAGATCAGCCCAGCGGTTCCTACAATGAGCAGTTCTTC. It specifies CSVEDQPSGSYNEQFF. The V and J genes are TRBV29-1 and TRBJ2-1; weak D call: TRBD2 (5 bases). The V and J ends lost 0 bases and 1 base respectively, with 13 bases between them. CDR1 is SQVTM and CDR2 is ANQGSEA in the germline V gene. This CDR3 is 16 amino acids long.

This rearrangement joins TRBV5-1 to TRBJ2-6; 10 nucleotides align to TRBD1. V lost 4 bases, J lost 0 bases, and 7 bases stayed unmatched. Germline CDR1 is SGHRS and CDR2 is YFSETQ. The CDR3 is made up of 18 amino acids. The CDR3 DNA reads TGCGCCAGCAGCCGAACCGGGACAGGGGCCTCTGGGGCCAACGTCCTGACTTTC. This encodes CASSRTGTGASGANVLTF.

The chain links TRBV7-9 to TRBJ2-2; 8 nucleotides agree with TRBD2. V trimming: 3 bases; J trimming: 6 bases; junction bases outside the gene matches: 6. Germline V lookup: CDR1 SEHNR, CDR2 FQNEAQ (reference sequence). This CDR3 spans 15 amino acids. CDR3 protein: CASSFGLAKPGELFF. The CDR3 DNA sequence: TGTGCCAGCAGCTTCGGACTAGCAAAGCCCGGGGAGCTGTTTTTT.

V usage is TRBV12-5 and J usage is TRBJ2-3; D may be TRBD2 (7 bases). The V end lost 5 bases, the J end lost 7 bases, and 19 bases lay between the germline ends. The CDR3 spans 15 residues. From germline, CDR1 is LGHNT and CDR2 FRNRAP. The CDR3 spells CASGLGVGGLNTQYF. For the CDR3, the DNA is TGTGCTAGTGGTCTGGGGGTCGGGGGGCTGAATACGCAGTATTTT. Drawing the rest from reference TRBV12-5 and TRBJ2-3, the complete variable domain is DARVTQTPRHKVTEMGQEVTMRCQPILGHNTVFWYRQTMMQGLELLAYFRNRAPLDDSGMPKDRFSAEMPDATLATLKIQPSEPRDSAVYFCASGLGVGGLNTQYFGPGTRLTVL.

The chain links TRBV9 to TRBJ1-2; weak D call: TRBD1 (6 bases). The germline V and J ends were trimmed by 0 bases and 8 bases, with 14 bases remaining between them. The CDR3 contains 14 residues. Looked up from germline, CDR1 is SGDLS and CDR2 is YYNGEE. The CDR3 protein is CASSVGGGREGYTF. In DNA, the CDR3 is TGTGCCAGCAGCGTAGGTGGGGGCAGGGAAGGCTACACCTTC.

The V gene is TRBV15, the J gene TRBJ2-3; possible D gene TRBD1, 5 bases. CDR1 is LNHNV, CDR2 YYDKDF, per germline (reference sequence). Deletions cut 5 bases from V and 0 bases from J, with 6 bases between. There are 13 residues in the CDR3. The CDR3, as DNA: TGTGCCACCAGCGGACATAGCACAGATACGCAGTATTTT. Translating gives CATSGHSTDTQYF.

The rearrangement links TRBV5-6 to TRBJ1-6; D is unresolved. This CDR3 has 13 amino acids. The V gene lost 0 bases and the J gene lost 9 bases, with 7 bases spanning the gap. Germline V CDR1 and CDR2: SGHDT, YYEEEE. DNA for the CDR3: TGTGCCAGCAGCTTGGATGCGGGTTCACCCCTCCACTTT. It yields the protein CASSLDAGSPLHF.

Here the CDR3 reads CASSRNPGQGAYEQYF. In DNA form, the CDR3 reads TGTGCCAGCTCAAGGAATCCGGGACAGGGGGCCTACGAGCAGTACTTC. This rearrangement joins TRBV18 to TRBJ2-7; TRBD1 matches at 11 bases. CDR1 and CDR2 (germline): KGHSH, LQKENI. This CDR3 has 16 amino acids. J was trimmed by 2 bases and V by 5 bases; bases with no gene match: 8.

In DNA, the CDR3 is TGTGCCAGCAGCCCGAGAGGTCTAGTGGTGGCCTCTGGGGCCAACGTCCTGACTTTC. The encoded protein is CASSPRGLVVASGANVLTF. The chain links TRBV27 to TRBJ2-6; no firm D call. CDR3 length equals 19 residues. V lost 6 bases and J 0 bases, leaving 21 bases between the germline ends. Per the germline V gene, CDR1 is MNHEY and CDR2 is SMNVEV (reference sequence).

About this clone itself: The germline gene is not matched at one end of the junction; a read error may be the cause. The CDR3 region has the DNA TGTGCCAGCAGCATAGGACTAGCGGGGGCCAACCAAGAGACCCAGTACTTC. This encodes CASSIGLAGANQETQYF. This rearrangement joins TRBV13 to TRBJ2-5; 13 bases fit TRBD2. The CDR3 runs to 17 residues. The germline V gene has CDR1 PRHDT and CDR2 FYEKMQ (reference sequence).

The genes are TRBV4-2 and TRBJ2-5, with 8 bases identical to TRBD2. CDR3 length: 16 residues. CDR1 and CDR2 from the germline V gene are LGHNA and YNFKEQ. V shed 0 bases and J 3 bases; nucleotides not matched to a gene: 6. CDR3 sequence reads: CASSQERGSGKETQYF. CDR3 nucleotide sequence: TGTGCCAGCAGCCAAGAACGGGGTAGCGGGAAAGAGACCCAGTACTTC.

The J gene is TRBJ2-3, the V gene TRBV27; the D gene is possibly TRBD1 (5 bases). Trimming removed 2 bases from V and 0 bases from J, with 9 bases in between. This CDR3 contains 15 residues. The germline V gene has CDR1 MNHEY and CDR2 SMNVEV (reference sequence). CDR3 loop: CASSLVGPSTDTQYF. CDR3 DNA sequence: TGTGCCAGCAGTTTAGTGGGGCCCAGCACAGATACGCAGTATTTT.

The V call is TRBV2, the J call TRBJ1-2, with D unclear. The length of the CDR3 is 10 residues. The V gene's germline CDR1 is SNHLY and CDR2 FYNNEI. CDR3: CLTGGYGYTF. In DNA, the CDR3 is TGTTTAACGGGAGGATATGGCTACACCTTC.

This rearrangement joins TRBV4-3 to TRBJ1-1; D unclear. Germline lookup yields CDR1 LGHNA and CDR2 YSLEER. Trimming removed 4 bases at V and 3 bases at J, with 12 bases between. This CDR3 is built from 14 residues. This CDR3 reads CASSRQYRDTEAFF. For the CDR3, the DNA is TGCGCCAGCAGCCGTCAGTACCGTGACACTGAAGCTTTCTTT.